The 20 T cell receptor beta chains in this list originate from one sample, sequenced in a study of T-cell memory formation after mild COVID-19. Via MiXCR, TCRdb re-called the 5' RACE reads, giving one row per CDR3 protein. The table includes roughly 250,000 distinct CDR3 sequences, approximately 16% detected once. The sample comprised PBMCs or a T cell subset sorted from them (not recorded which). These receptors were obtained from a man in his late teens or twenties who had mild COVID-19 (a few samples of this study predate the infection). Cell type and time point are not known.

This clonotype occurred a few times. This chain joins TRBV5-1 and TRBJ2-1; 10 bases align to TRBD1. This CDR3 is 15 amino acids long. After removal of 2 bases from V and 6 bases from J, the junction contained 5 bases not matched to a gene. Germline CDR1 SGHRS, CDR2 YFSETQ. The DNA of the CDR3 is TGCGCCAGCAGCTTAGAGACAGGGGGCCGCAATGAGCAGTTCTTC. This gives the protein CASSLETGGRNEQFF.

V gene TRBV4-3 combines with J gene TRBJ1-6, with 8 positions matching TRBD1. J gave up 6 bases and V 7 bases, and 5 bases lay outside the gene matches. Germline V lookup: CDR1 LGHNA, CDR2 YSLEER. The CDR3 covers 14 residues. CDR3 sequence reads: CASKPDRGNSPLHF. CDR3 nucleotide sequence: TGCGCCAGCAAACCCGACAGGGGTAATTCACCCCTCCACTTT.

In its sample, this clonotype was seen a few times. The chain has TRBV4-2 and TRBJ1-3; no definite D call. V dropped 0 bases and J dropped 4 bases, with 13 bases sitting between them. This CDR3 has 16 residues. CDR1 is LGHNA and CDR2 is YNFKEQ in the germline V gene. In nucleotides, the CDR3 is TGTGCCAGCAGCCAAGATTTAACCGCGGGGGGAAACACCATATATTTT. Translated: CASSQDLTAGGNTIYF.

The chain employs TRBV30 and TRBJ2-3; 11 bases are a match to TRBD2. J was trimmed by 0 bases and V by 3 bases; bases with no gene match: 11. The CDR3 has 18 residues. The germline V gene encodes CDR1 GTSNPN and CDR2 SVGIG (reference sequence). Here the CDR3 DNA reads TGTGCCTGGAGCGGGGTCCTAGCGGGGGGATGGAGCACAGATACGCAGTATTTT. Translation: CAWSGVLAGGWSTDTQYF. The variable domain in full, completed from reference TRBV30 and TRBJ2-3, reads SQTIHQWPATLVQPVGSPLSLECTVEGTSNPNLYWYRQAAGRGLQLLFYSVGIGQISSEVPQNLSASRPQDRQFILSSKKLLLSDSGFYLCAWSGVLAGGWSTDTQYFGPGTRLTVL.

V and J are TRBV9 and TRBJ2-1, with D hard to call. The CDR3 runs 16 residues. Trimming took 4 bases from V and 3 from J, leaving 17 bases between them. From germline, CDR1 is SGDLS and CDR2 YYNGEE. For the CDR3, the DNA is TGTGCCAGCAGCCTCTCGATTGTGTTAGGCTACAATGAGCAGTTCTTC. Amino acids: CASSLSIVLGYNEQFF.

J is TRBJ1-4 and V is TRBV4-3, with a weak D call TRBD1 (5 bases). CDR3 size: 14 residues. V was pared by 3 bases and J by 6 bases, with 11 bases between. Germline assignment: CDR1 LGHNA and CDR2 YSLEER. As DNA, the CDR3 is TGCGCCAGCAGCCACTCTGGGGGGGATGAAAAACTGTTTTTT. Its translation: CASSHSGGDEKLFF.

The chain is built from TRBV24-1 and TRBJ2-1; TRBD2 aligns across 12 bases. The CDR3 is 15 residues long. Trimming removed 4 bases from V and 8 bases from J; junction bases left unmatched: 5. Germline CDR1 KGHDR, CDR2 SFDVKD. The CDR3 region is CATSEASGGADEQFF. The CDR3 DNA reads TGTGCCACCAGTGAAGCTAGCGGGGGGGCCGATGAGCAGTTCTTC.

This clonotype has a handful of counts. The rearrangement links TRBV29-1 to TRBJ1-1; maybe TRBD1 (6 bases). From germline, CDR1 is SQVTM and CDR2 ANQGSEA. The CDR3 spans 14 residues. Trimming stripped 4 bases from V and 1 base from J, with 13 bases between. CDR3 sequence (DNA): TGCAGCGTTGCGACCGGGACAAGGAACACTGAAGCTTTCTTT. It specifies CSVATGTRNTEAFF.

As for this clonotype: Germline is not matched at one junction end, which may reflect a read error. V usage is TRBV7-9 and J usage is TRBJ2-2; possible D gene TRBD1, 6 bases. This CDR3 is built from 14 residues. The germline V gene encodes CDR1 SEHNR and CDR2 FQNEAQ (reference sequence). The chain's CDR3 is CASVSRGNTGQLFF. CDR3 coding DNA: TGTGCCAGCGTGTCCAGGGGAAACACCGGGCAGCTGTTTTTT.

This clonotype was recorded many times. The V call is TRBV27, the J call TRBJ2-5; 9 bases are shared with TRBD2. This CDR3 spans 13 amino acids. V lost 6 bases, J lost 5 bases, and 4 bases stayed unmatched. From germline, CDR1 is MNHEY and CDR2 SMNVEV (reference sequence). CDR3 bases: TGTGCCAGCAGATTAGCGGGGGTTGAGACCCAGTACTTC. This encodes CASRLAGVETQYF.

This clonotype came up a few times. The J gene is TRBJ1-6, the V gene TRBV5-4, with D perhaps TRBD1 (6 bases). The CDR3 has 14 amino acids. Germline lookup yields CDR1 SGHNT and CDR2 YYREEE (reference sequence). V dropped 2 bases and J dropped 13 bases, with 16 bases sitting between them. The CDR3 loop is CASSFPTGAGPLHF. For the CDR3, the DNA is TGTGCCAGCAGCTTCCCAACGGGGGCCGGGCCCCTCCACTTT.

The chain is built from TRBV5-1 and TRBJ2-7, with a tentative D call TRBD2 (5 bases). The germline V gene encodes CDR1 SGHRS and CDR2 YFSETQ. Between the trimmed V and J ends, which lost 4 bases and 1 base, there was a span of 18 bases. The CDR3 has 16 amino acids. The CDR3 spells CASSLEDSDSSYEQYF. The CDR3 DNA is TGCGCCAGCAGCCTGGAGGACTCGGATTCATCCTACGAGCAGTACTTC. Using reference TRBV5-1 and TRBJ2-7 for the parts outside the CDR3, the full variable domain is KAGVTQTPRYLIKTRGQQVTLSCSPISGHRSVSWYQQTPGQGLQFLFEYFSETQRNKGNFPGRFSGRQFSNSRSEMNVSTLELGDSALYLCASSLEDSDSSYEQYFGPGTRLTVT.

Only a few counts were recorded for this clonotype. The chain employs TRBV7-3 and TRBJ2-7, with D perhaps assigned TRBD1 or TRBD2 (5 bases each). CDR3 length equals 15 residues. V dropped 3 bases and J dropped 2 bases, with 14 bases sitting between them. Germline CDR1 and CDR2: SGHTA and FQGTGA. The CDR3 nucleotides read TGTGCCAGCAGCTTTTTTGGGGGTCGCCCCTACGAGCAGTACTTC. It codes for CASSFFGGRPYEQYF. Full variable domain (remainder filled in from reference TRBV7-3 and TRBJ2-7): GAGVSQTPSNKVTEKGKYVELRCDPISGHTALYWYRQSLGQGPEFLIYFQGTGAADDSGLPNDRFFAVRPEGSVSTLKIQRTERGDSAVYLCASSFFGGRPYEQYFGPGTRLTVT.

V usage is TRBV4-3 and J usage is TRBJ2-1, with TRBD1 matching 7 bases. This CDR3 has 13 amino acids. Germline assignment: CDR1 LGHNA and CDR2 YSLEER. The ends lost 5 bases at V and 8 bases at J; junction bases unmatched: 6. CDR3 sequence reads: CASSTTGFDEQFF. CDR3 DNA: TGCGCCAGCAGCACGACAGGGTTTGATGAGCAGTTCTTC.

This clonotype is a singleton in its sample. The chain links TRBV2 to TRBJ1-4; the D gene is possibly TRBD1 (6 bases). Trimming shortened V by 8 bases and J by 1 base, and 23 bases separated the two germline ends. CDR1 and CDR2 from the germline V gene are SNHLY and FYNNEI. The CDR3 spans 18 residues. The CDR3 DNA follows: TGTGCCAGCCATCCTGGACAGCCTCTTGTCGTAACTAATGAAAAACTGTTTTTT. This sequence encodes CASHPGQPLVVTNEKLFF.

The sample holds a few counts of this clonotype. The chain recombines TRBV5-1 with TRBJ1-1; maybe TRBD1 (6 bases). Deletions cut 4 bases from V and 5 bases from J, with 12 bases between. From germline, CDR1 is SGHRS and CDR2 YFSETQ. The CDR3 is 13 residues long. CDR3 DNA: TGCGCCAGCAGCCCCGACAGGCTAACTGAAGCTTTCTTT. Translation gives CASSPDRLTEAFF.

This clonotype occurred many times. The V gene is TRBV9, the J gene TRBJ1-2, with 8 nucleotides matching TRBD1. V gave up 3 bases and J gave up 7 bases; unmatched junction bases: 14. Looked up from germline, CDR1 is SGDLS and CDR2 is YYNGEE. This CDR3 spans 16 amino acids. DNA of the CDR3: TGTGCCAGCAGCGCGACAGGGGCCCCCTCTGTATCTGGCTACACCTTC. Protein sequence: CASSATGAPSVSGYTF.

This clonotype was seen more than once but under ten times. This rearrangement joins TRBV14 to TRBJ2-1, with a possible D match to TRBD2 (6 bases). The CDR3 has 14 residues. V dropped 7 bases and J dropped 1 base, with 11 bases sitting between them. CDR1 is SGHDN and CDR2 is FVKESK in the germline V gene. CDR3 loop: CASKFSGSYNEQFF. The DNA for the CDR3 is TGTGCCAGCAAGTTTAGCGGTTCCTACAATGAGCAGTTCTTC.

The V and J genes are TRBV4-2 and TRBJ2-1; TRBD2 is a possible D gene (5 bases). Trimming removed 4 bases from V and 4 bases from J, with 14 bases in between. This CDR3 region has 15 residues. The germline V gene encodes CDR1 LGHNA and CDR2 YNFKEQ. The CDR3 loop is CASSPGSVQYNEQFF. The CDR3 coding sequence is TGTGCCAGCAGCCCGGGGTCGGTACAATACAATGAGCAGTTCTTC.

This clonotype has just a few counts. The chain couples TRBV7-9 to TRBJ1-4; a possible D gene is TRBD1 (5 bases). Trimming took 0 bases from V and 7 from J, leaving 9 bases between them. Per the germline V gene, CDR1 is SEHNR and CDR2 is FQNEAQ (reference sequence). This CDR3 contains 14 residues. CDR3 DNA: TGTGCCAGCAGCTTAGCCGGGCAGGGTGAAAAACTGTTTTTT. Translated: CASSLAGQGEKLFF.